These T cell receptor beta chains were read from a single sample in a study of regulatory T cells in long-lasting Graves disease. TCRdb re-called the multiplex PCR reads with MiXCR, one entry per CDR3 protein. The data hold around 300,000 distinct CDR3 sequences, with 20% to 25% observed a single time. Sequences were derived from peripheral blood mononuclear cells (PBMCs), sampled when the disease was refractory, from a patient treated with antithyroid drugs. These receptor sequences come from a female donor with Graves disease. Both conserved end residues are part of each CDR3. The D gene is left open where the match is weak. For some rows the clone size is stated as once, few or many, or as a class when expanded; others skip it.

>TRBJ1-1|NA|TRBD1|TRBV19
TGTGCCAGTAGTATGGGAGGGAACAGGGGGAACACTGAAGCTTTCTTT
CASSMGGNRGNTEAFF
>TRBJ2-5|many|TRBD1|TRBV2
TGTGCCAGCCGTCGGGACAGGGTCCAAGAGACCCAGTACTTC
CASRRDRVQETQYF
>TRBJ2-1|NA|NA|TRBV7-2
TGTGCCAGCAGCTTTGGGGAGCGGGCGTCTTACAATGAGCAGTTCTTC
CASSFGERASYNEQFF
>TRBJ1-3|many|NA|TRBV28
TGTGCCAGCAGTCCCCCTGACAGGCTCTCTGGAAACACCATATATTTT
CASSPPDRLSGNTIYF
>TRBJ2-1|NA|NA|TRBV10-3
TGTGCCATCGGGGACTCCTCCTACAATGAGCAGTTCTTC
CAIGDSSYNEQFF
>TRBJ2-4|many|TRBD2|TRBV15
TGTGCCACCAGCAGAGTTATTAGCGGGATAGCCAAAAACATTCAGTACTTC
CATSRVISGIAKNIQYF
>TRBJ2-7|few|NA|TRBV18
TGTGCCAGCTCACCTGGCCTGTCTAGCTCCTCCTACGAGCAGTACTTC
CASSPGLSSSSYEQYF
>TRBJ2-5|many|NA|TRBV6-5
TGTGCCAGCAGTTACTCGACTGGCACAGAGACCCAGTACTTC
CASSYSTGTETQYF
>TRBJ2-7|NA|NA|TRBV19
TGTGCCAGTAGTCGGGACATAAACTCCTACGAGCAGTACTTC
CASSRDINSYEQYF
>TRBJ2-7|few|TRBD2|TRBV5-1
TGCGCCAGCAGCCCGGGACTACCGTTAGAGCAGTACTTC
CASSPGLPLEQYF
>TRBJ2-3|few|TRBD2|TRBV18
TGTGCCAGCTCACCACTGTCTAGCGGGAGATCGGATACGCAGTATTTT
CASSPLSSGRSDTQYF
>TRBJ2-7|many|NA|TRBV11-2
TGTGCCAGCAGCGCGAAGCCCGCGGCAGCAAGCTACGAGCAGTACTTC
CASSAKPAAASYEQYF
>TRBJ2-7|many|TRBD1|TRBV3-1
TGTGCCAGCAGCCCCCCTGACAGGGGTGGCGAGCAGTACTTC
CASSPPDRGGEQYF
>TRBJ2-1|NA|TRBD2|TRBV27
TGTGCCAGCTACCCGAGACTAGCGGGTTACAATGAGCAGTTCTTC
CASYPRLAGYNEQFF
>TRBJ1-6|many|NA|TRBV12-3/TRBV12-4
TGTGCCAGCAGCTTGACATCGAATTCACCCCTCCACTTT
CASSLTSNSPLHF
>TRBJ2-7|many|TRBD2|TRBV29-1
TGCAGCGTTGGGGCGGGGACTAGCGGATACTACGAGCAGTACTTC
CSVGAGTSGYYEQYF
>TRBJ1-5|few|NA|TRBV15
TGTGCCACCAGCAGAGGGAACGGAAGAGATAATCAGCCCCAGCATTTT
CATSRGNGRDNQPQHF
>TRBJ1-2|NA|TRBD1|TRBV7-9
TGTGCCAGCAGCTTACCCCGGCCGACAGGGAAAGGAGGCTACACCTTC
CASSLPRPTGKGGYTF
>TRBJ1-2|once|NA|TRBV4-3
TGCGCCAGCAGCCAAGACGGCCAGGGAAACTATGGCTACACCTTC
CASSQDGQGNYGYTF
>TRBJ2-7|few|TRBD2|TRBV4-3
TGCGCCAGCAGCCAAGGACCGGGACTAGCGGGAGGCCTTTACGAGCAGTACTTC
CASSQGPGLAGGLYEQYF
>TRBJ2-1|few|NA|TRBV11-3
TGTGCCAGCAGTCTTGACGACAATGAGCAGTTCTTC
CASSLDDNEQFF
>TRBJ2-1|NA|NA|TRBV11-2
TGTGCCAGCAGTCGGATCGGGGGCGCGTACAATGAGCAGTTCTTC
CASSRIGGAYNEQFF
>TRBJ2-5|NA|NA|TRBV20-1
TGCAGTGCCGGCCGTTGGCTAGAGACCCAGTACTTC
CSAGRWLETQYF
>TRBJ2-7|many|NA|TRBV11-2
TGTGCCAGCAGCTTAGATGGGACATCCTACGAGCAGTACTTC
CASSLDGTSYEQYF
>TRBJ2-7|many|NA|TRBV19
TGTGCCAGTAGTATAGCTTGGCAGGCGACATCCTACGAGCAGTACTTC
CASSIAWQATSYEQYF
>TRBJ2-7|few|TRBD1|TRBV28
TGTGCCAGCAGTTTACCAAGGACAGGGTACACGGGGGAGCAGTACTTC
CASSLPRTGYTGEQYF
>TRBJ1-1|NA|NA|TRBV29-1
TGCAGCGTTTATCCGGGGAGGACTGAAGCTTTCTTT
CSVYPGRTEAFF
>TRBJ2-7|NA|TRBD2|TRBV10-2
TGCGCCAGCAGTGCGGACAAGCGAATAGCGGGAGGGCCTGACGAGCAGTACTTC
CASSADKRIAGGPDEQYF
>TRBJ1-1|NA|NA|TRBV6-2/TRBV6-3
TGTGCCAGCAGTTACTCGGGGGGCGGTGTGGCTGAAGCTTTCTTT
CASSYSGGGVAEAFF
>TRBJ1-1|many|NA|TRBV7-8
TGTGCCAGCAGCCCCGAAAGGGCTGAAGCTTTCTTT
CASSPERAEAFF
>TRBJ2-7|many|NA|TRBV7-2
TGTGCCAGCAGACCGGGACAGCCTTCTAGGAGGGGATACGAGCAGTACTTC
CASRPGQPSRRGYEQYF
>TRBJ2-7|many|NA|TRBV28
TGTGCCAGCAGTTTATTCCACGAGCAGTACTTC
CASSLFHEQYF
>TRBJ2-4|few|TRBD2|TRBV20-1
TGCAGTGCTAGCGTGGGGGGGGGACTAGCCAAAAACATTCAGTACTTC
CSASVGGGLAKNIQYF
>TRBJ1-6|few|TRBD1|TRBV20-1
TGCAGTGCTAGAGATATGACAGGGGGAGGTCGGTCCAAGGGCTCCTATAATTCACCCCTCCACTTT
CSARDMTGGGRSKGSYNSPLHF
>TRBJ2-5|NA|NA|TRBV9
TGTGCCAGCAGCGGCGCCCTCGCACAAGAGACCCAGTACTTC
CASSGALAQETQYF
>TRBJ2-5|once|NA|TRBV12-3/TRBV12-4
TGTGCCAGCAGCAGGGCGGGACTGGAGATTCAAGAGACCCAGTACTTC
CASSRAGLEIQETQYF
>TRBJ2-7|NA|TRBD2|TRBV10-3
TGTGCCATCAGTGAGTCGCTGTCTAGCGGGAGCAACGAGCAGTACTTC
CAISESLSSGSNEQYF
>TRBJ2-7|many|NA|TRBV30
TGTGCCTGGAGAGCAGGGTCATCCTACGAGCAGTACTTC
CAWRAGSSYEQYF
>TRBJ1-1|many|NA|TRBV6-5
TGTGCCAGCAGTTACTCTGCAAGTAGTGACACTGAAGCTTTCTTT
CASSYSASSDTEAFF
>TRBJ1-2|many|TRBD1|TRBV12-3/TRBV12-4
TGTGCCAGCACCTCCCGGGACAGGGACGGAGGCTACACCTTC
CASTSRDRDGGYTF
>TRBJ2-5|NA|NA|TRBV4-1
TGCGCCAGCAGCCAAGCTTCCCAAGAGACCCAGTACTTC
CASSQASQETQYF
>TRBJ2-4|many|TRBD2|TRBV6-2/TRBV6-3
TGTGCCAGCACCTCCCTCGGGGGGGGAAACATTCAGTACTTC
CASTSLGGGNIQYF
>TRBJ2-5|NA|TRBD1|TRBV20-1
TGCAGTGTAAGAGAGGGACAGCGCCAAGAGACCCAGTACTTC
CSVREGQRQETQYF
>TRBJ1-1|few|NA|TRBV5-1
TGCGCCAGCAGCTTCGGGGTCTCCCGCAACACTGAAGCTTTCTTT
CASSFGVSRNTEAFF
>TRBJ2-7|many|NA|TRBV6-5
TGTGCCAGCAGTTTGGGACCCTTCCGGGGAGGATCCTACGAGCAGTACTTC
CASSLGPFRGGSYEQYF
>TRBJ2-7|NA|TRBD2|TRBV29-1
TGCAGCGCCACCGGGACTAGCTCCGTCGAGCAGTACTTC
CSATGTSSVEQYF
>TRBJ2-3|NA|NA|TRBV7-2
TGTGCCATCACGAGTGTTGGCACAGATACGCAGTATTTT
CAITSVGTDTQYF
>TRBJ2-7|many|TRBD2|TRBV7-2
TGTGCCAGCAGCTTAACGACTAGCGGGCGGACCTACGAGCAGTACTTC
CASSLTTSGRTYEQYF
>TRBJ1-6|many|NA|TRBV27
TGTGCCAGCAGTTTAACAGGGAACTATTCACCCCTCCACTTT
CASSLTGNYSPLHF
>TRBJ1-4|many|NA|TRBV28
TGTGCCAGCAGTTTATCCTGGGGGCAGGATGAAAAACTGTTTTTT
CASSLSWGQDEKLFF
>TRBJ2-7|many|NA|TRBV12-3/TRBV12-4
TGTGCCAGCAGTTCCCACGACGGAAGATTGACCTACGAGCAGTACTTC
CASSSHDGRLTYEQYF
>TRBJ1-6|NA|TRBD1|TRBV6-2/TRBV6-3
TGTGCCAGCGATGGGGACAGGGTTTCACCCCTCCACTTT
CASDGDRVSPLHF
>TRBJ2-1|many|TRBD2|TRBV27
TGTGCCAGCAGTTTAGGGGGACTAGCGGGAGGGATCTACAATGAGCAGTTCTTC
CASSLGGLAGGIYNEQFF
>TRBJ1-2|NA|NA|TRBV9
TGTGCCAGCAGCGGAATAAGCGGCGGCCATAACTATGGCTACACCTTC
CASSGISGGHNYGYTF
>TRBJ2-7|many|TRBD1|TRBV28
TGTGCCAGCAGCAGCCGGGACAGGTCCTACGAGCAGTACTTC
CASSSRDRSYEQYF